The 9 T cell receptor delta chains below come from one sample, sequenced in a study of gamma-delta chains in newborns, infants, children. TCRdb re-analyzed the reads via CATT. The sample holds about 5,500 delta-chain clones, approximately 1.8% seen once. The sample consisted of blood. These receptors were collected from a child who was a newborn, infant or young child, either healthy, febrile or measles-vaccinated (not recorded which).

On this clone itself: TCRdb records a much larger clone's protein for this DNA, with a difference at residue 10 that likely arises from a read error; the protein given is the translation of the DNA. Distinct nucleotide sequences in the sample also encode this CDR3. The chain joins TRDV2 to TRDJ3, with 10 bases matching TRDD3. This CDR3 region has 20 residues. Germline CDR1 GEAIGNYY, CDR2 EKD. V was pared by 0 bases and J by 1 base, with 8 bases of the junction left unmatched. The CDR3 coding sequence is TGTGCCTGTGACACCGTACTGGGGGATGCGCGTTCCTGGGACACCCGACAGATGTTTTTC. Its translation is CACDTVLGDARSWDTRQMFF.

This clone was detected only a few times. This probably arose from a read error, given a far larger clone one base away. This same CDR3 is encoded by further DNA sequences in the sample. The chain has TRDV2 and TRDJ3; 8 nucleotides agree with TRDD3. Germline V gene sequence: CDR1 GEAIGNYY, CDR2 EKD. The CDR3 has 17 residues. The CDR3 is CACDTWGSSWDTRQMFF. The CDR3 DNA follows: TGCGCCTGTGACACCTGGGGGAGCTCCTGGGACACCCGACAGATGTTTTTC.

This clone came up a few times. TCRdb's protein for this DNA is that of a much larger clone and differs from the translation at residue 6, likely a read error; the protein shown is the DNA translation. The chain uses TRDV2 and TRDJ3, with TRDD3 matching over 10 bases. After removal of 2 bases from V and 0 bases from J, the junction contained 6 bases not matched to a gene. CDR3 size: 19 residues. Germline loops: CDR1 GEAIGNYY, CDR2 EKD. For the CDR3, the DNA is TGTGCCTGTGACAATATGCTGGGGGATAGCTCCTGGGACACCCGACAGATGTTTTTC. This translates into CACDNMLGDSSWDTRQMFF.

Points on this clone: A much larger clone lies a single base off, so this may be a read error. Other nucleotide sequences in the sample specify the same CDR3. V is TRDV2 and J is TRDJ3; 9 bases map to TRDD3. V dropped 2 bases and J dropped 2; count of bases not matched to a gene: 9. Germline values: CDR1 GEAIGNYY, CDR2 EKD. This CDR3 has 19 residues. In DNA form, the CDR3 reads TGTGCCTGTGACATACTGGGGGACCATGAAGCCTGGGACACCCGACAGATGTTTTTC. Protein product: CACDILGDHEAWDTRQMFF.

This clone was seen more than once but under ten times. A read error may produce the germline difference seen at one junction end. The chain links TRDV2 to TRDJ3; 8 bases match TRDD3. This CDR3 is built from 18 residues. Germline V CDR1 and CDR2: GEAIGNYY, EKD. CDR3 sequence: CACGVLGVRSRDTRQMFF. The CDR3 nucleotides read TGTGCCTGTGGCGTACTGGGGGTTCGCTCCCGGGACACCCGACAGATGTTTTTC.

The table lists this clone with a few counts. Possible read error: a much larger clone is one base away. This CDR3 is also generated by other DNA sequences in the sample. This chain uses TRDV2 with TRDJ3, with 13 bases fitting TRDD3. Germline lookup yields CDR1 GEAIGNYY and CDR2 EKD. This CDR3 has 21 residues. V shed 7 bases and J 0 bases; nucleotides not matched to a gene: 14. In nucleotides, the CDR3 is TGTGCCTGCGATTCGGTACTGGGGGATACGCGGAGCTCCTGGGACACCCGACAGATGTTTTTC. It yields the protein CACDSVLGDTRSSWDTRQMFF.

In this sample, this clone is medium-sized. The chain joins TRDV2 to TRDJ3; perhaps TRDD3 as D (6 bases). Trimming pared 1 base from V and 1 base from J, leaving 13 bases between. CDR1 is GEAIGNYY, CDR2 EKD, per germline. This CDR3 is built from 18 residues. CDR3 sequence: CACDTWDKGSWDTRQMFF. The DNA for the CDR3 is TGTGCCTGTGACACATGGGATAAGGGATCCTGGGACACCCGACAGATGTTTTTC.

Judged by abundance, this clone is medium-sized. The sample contains more than one DNA sequence encoding this CDR3. The chain combines TRDV2 with TRDJ3; D perhaps matches TRDD3 (6 bases). V was trimmed by 1 base and J by 0 bases, leaving 6 bases between them. Germline-derived CDR1 and CDR2 are GEAIGNYY and EKD. CDR3 length: 16 amino acids. CDR3 nucleotides: TGTGCCTGTGACACACTGGGCTCCTGGGACACCCGACAGATGTTTTTC. This translates into CACDTLGSWDTRQMFF.

In regard to this clone: This may be a read error, as it is one base from a much larger clone. The same CDR3 also results from other DNA sequences found in this sample. The chain couples TRDV2 to TRDJ2; 8 bases line up with TRDD3. This CDR3 contains 16 residues. Germline CDR1 GEAIGNYY, CDR2 EKD. In DNA, the CDR3 is TGTGCCTGTGACATACTGGGGGCTACGTTGACAGCCCAACTCTTCTTT. It translates to CACDILGATLTAQLFF.